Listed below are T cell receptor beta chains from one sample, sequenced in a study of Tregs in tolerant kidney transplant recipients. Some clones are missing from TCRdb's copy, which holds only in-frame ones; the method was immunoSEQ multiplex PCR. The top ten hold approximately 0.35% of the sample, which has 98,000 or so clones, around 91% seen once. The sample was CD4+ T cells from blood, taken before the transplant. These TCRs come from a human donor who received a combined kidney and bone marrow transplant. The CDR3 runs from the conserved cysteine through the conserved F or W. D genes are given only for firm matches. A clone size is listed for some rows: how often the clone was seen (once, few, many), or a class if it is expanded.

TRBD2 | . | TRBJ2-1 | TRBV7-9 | TGTGCCAGCAGCTGGGGCGGGAGCTCCTACAATGAGCAGTTCTTC | CASSWGGSSYNEQFF
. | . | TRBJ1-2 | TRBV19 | TGTGCCAGTAGTATCTTCCGGTATGGCTACACCTTC | CASSIFRYGYTF
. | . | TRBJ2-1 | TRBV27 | TGTGCCAGCAGCCCCGGGAGTCGGGGCGCCTACAATGAGCAGTTCTTC | CASSPGSRGAYNEQFF
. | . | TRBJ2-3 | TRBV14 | TGTGCCAGCAGCCAAGATCGGGGGTTGACAGATACGCAGTATTTT | CASSQDRGLTDTQYF
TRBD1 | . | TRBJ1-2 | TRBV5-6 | TGTGCCAGCAGCCCGGGACAGGGACCCTATGGCTACACCTTC | CASSPGQGPYGYTF
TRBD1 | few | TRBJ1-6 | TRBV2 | TGTGCCAGCGGGCGGGACAGGCCGAATTCACCCCTCCACTTT | CASGRDRPNSPLHF
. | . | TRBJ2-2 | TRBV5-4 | TGTGCCAGCAGCTTGATGGGGGGGGCCATCGGGGAGCTGTTTTTT | CASSLMGGAIGELFF
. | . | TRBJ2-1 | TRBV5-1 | TGCGCCAGCAGCCCACGGGAGGGGGCAAACAATGAGCAGTTCTTC | CASSPREGANNEQFF
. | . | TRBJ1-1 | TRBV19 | TGTGCCAGTAGTATGGTGGGGGCTTCTGAAGCTTTCTTT | CASSMVGASEAFF
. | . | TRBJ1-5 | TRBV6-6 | TGTGCCAGCAGAGAGCGGGGGTTCACGGGCAATCAGCCCCAGCATTTT | CASRERGFTGNQPQHF
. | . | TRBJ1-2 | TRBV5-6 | TGTGCCAGCAGCCGCGTCCTTAACTATGGCTACACCTTC | CASSRVLNYGYTF
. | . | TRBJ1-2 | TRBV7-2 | TGTGCCAGCACCTGGGGGGTCTATGGCTACACCTTC | CASTWGVYGYTF
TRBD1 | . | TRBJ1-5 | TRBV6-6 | TGTGCCAGCAGTTACCAGACAGGGAGTGATCAGCCCCAGCATTTT | CASSYQTGSDQPQHF
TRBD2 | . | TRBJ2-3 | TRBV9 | TGTGCCAGCAGCTCGCGGACTAGCGGGGGAGGCACAGATACGCAGTATTTT | CASSSRTSGGGTDTQYF
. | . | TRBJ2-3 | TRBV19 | TGTGCCAGTAGTAAGGAGAGGGCCACAGATACGCAGTATTTT | CASSKERATDTQYF
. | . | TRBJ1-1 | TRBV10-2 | TGCGCCAGCTCTTCCCCACTAGGGAGCACTGAAGCTTTCTTT | CASSSPLGSTEAFF
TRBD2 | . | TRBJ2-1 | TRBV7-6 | TGTGCCAGCAGCTTAGGCCCTAGCGGGAGGGGCACCTACAATGAGCAGTTCTTC | CASSLGPSGRGTYNEQFF
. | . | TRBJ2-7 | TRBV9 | TGTGCCAGCAGCGTAGCTTCGGGATCCTACGAGCAGTACTTC | CASSVASGSYEQYF
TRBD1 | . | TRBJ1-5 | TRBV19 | TGTGCCAACAAACAGGGGGCCTATAGCAATCAGCCCCAGCATTTT | CANKQGAYSNQPQHF
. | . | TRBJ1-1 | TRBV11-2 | TGTGCCAGCAGCTTCGACGGTTCAGAGGATTACACTGAAGCTTTCTTT | CASSFDGSEDYTEAFF
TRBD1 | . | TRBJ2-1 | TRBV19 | TGTGCCAGTAGTATGAGGACCGGGACAGGGCGCAATGAGCAGTTCTTC | CASSMRTGTGRNEQFF
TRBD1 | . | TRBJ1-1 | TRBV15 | TGTGCCACCAGCCGAGGGACAGGGGCTGAAGCTTTCTTT | CATSRGTGAEAFF
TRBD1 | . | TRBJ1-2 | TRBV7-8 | TGTGCCAGCAGCTTAGCGAGGACAGGGGCCTATGGCTACACCTTC | CASSLARTGAYGYTF
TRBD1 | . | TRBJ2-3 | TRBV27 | TGTGCCAGCAGTTTACGGGACAGTCGCACAGATACGCAGTATTTT | CASSLRDSRTDTQYF
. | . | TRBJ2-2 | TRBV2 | TGTGCCAGCGGTCGGGAGCAATCCAACACCGGGGAGCTGTTTTTT | CASGREQSNTGELFF
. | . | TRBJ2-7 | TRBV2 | TGTGCCAGCAATTATGGGAGAAAGGCCGAGCAGTACTTC | CASNYGRKAEQYF
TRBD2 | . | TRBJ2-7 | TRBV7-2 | TGTGCCAGCAGCTTAGATGGTAGCGGGAGCTCCTACGAGCAGTACTTC | CASSLDGSGSSYEQYF
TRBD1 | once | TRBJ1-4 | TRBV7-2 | TGTGCCAGCAGCTCCCGGACAGGGGGTTTCACTAATGAAAAACTGTTTTTT | CASSSRTGGFTNEKLFF
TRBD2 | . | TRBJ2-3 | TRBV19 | TGTGCCAGTAGTTCCCGGGGGGGCATGAGCACAGATACGCAGTATTTT | CASSSRGGMSTDTQYF
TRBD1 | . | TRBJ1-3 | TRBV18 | TGTGCCAGCTCAGAGGGACAGGGCTATGGAAACACCATATATTTT | CASSEGQGYGNTIYF
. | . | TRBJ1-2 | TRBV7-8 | TGTGCCAGCAGCGTGTTAGAACGCACAGGTCGGCTCGATGGCTACACCTTC | CASSVLERTGRLDGYTF
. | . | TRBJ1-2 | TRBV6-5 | TGTGCCAGCGCTTTGGGGGAGGGGTATGGCTACACCTTC | CASALGEGYGYTF
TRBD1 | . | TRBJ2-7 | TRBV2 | TGTGCCAGCAGTGAAGACAGGGGATCCTACGAGCAGTACTTC | CASSEDRGSYEQYF
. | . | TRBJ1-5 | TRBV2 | TGTGCCAGCAGTGAAGGGCAGTCGGGGAATCAGCCCCAGCATTTT | CASSEGQSGNQPQHF
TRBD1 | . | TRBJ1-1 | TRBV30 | TGTGCCTGGAGTGGGACAGGGAACACTGAAGCTTTCTTT | CAWSGTGNTEAFF
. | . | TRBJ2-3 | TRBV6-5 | TGTGCCAGCAGGGATCCAGGGTCAGATACGCAGTATTTT | CASRDPGSDTQYF
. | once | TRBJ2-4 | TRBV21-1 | TGTGCCAGCAGCAAAGAGAACTTTCCGGGACAGCATATAGCCAAAAACATTCAGTACTTC | CASSKENFPGQHIAKNIQYF
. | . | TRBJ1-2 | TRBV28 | TGTGCCAGCAGCCCCCTGAGAGCCTACTATGGCTACACCTTC | CASSPLRAYYGYTF
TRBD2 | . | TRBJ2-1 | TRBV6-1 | TGTGCCAGCAGTGAAGTGCTCGCGGGAGGTGTGAATGAGCAGTTCTTC | CASSEVLAGGVNEQFF
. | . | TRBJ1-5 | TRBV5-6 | TGTGCCAGCAGCACCGGGACTTATCAGCCCCAGCATTTT | CASSTGTYQPQHF
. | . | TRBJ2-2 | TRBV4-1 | TGCGCCAGCAGCCAAAACAGGGTGAACACCGGGGAGCTGTTTTTT | CASSQNRVNTGELFF
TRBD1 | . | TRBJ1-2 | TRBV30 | TGTGCCTGGAGTCCAGGGGGTTCTGGCTACACCTTC | CAWSPGGSGYTF
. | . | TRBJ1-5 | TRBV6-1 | TGTGCCAGCAGTGAATACAGGTCAAATCAGCCCCAGCATTTT | CASSEYRSNQPQHF
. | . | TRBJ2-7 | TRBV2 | TGTGCCAGCTGGCGGGGCGGTCGGGTCGAGCAGTACTTC | CASWRGGRVEQYF
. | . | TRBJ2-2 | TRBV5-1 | TGCGCCAGCAGTCCAGGTGAAACCGGGGAGCTGTTTTTT | CASSPGETGELFF
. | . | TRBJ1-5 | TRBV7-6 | TGTGCCAGCAGCTTAGGGGGCAGGGTTGGCAATCAGCCCCAGCATTTT | CASSLGGRVGNQPQHF
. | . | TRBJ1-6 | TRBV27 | TGTGCCAGCAGTTTAATAGGGGGGGCTTTTGGGAATTCACCCCTCCACTTT | CASSLIGGAFGNSPLHF